This paragraph reports one T cell receptor beta chain. V lost 1 base and J lost 6, with 12 bases in between. Germline V gene lookup returns CDR1 SGHTA and CDR2 FQGNSA. The CDR3 loop spans 15 amino acids. TCRdb keeps only in-frame clones here, not all; method: immunoSEQ multiplex PCR. The sample lists about 77,000 clones, about 93% occurring once. These data originate in a study of T cell changes during pregnancy in multiple sclerosis. This sequence joins TRBV7-2 and TRBJ1-4; possible D gene TRBD1, 6 bases. Specimen: peripheral blood, collected after pregnancy. The TCR originated in a female donor in good health, enrolled as a control in a pregnancy study. CDR3 sequence: CASSLEARGDEKLFF. CDR3 nucleotides: TGTGCCAGCAGCTTAGAGGCCAGGGGCGATGAAAAACTGTTTTTT.